Below are 13 T cell receptor beta chains sequenced from a single sample in a study of quantifying T cell responses using KT2 cells. As for the study in general: RNA was reverse transcribed with TCR alpha and beta constant-region primers.

The cDNA 3' end received a ligated oligonucleotide with a UMI. The first PCR ran roughly 4 cycles with an equimolar RC1.1 and RC1.2 beta primer mix. TCRdb itself ran the UMI-ligation and nested PCR reads through MiXCR, one entry per CDR3 protein. The sample consists of about 53,000 distinct CDR3 sequences, 9% to 15% of them appearing once. Sequencing was performed on PBMCs spiked with cells of the T cell clone KT2. The receptor source for this set is a human donor.

CDR3 residues: CASSPKWTSWHEQYF. Here the CDR3 DNA reads TGTGCCAGCTCACCCAAATGGACTAGCTGGCACGAGCAGTACTTC. This chain uses TRBV18 with TRBJ2-7; 8 positions match TRBD2. Germline V gene data show CDR1 as KGHSH and CDR2 as LQKENI. V was clipped by 3 bases and J by 5 bases; unmatched bases: 9. The CDR3 is 15 amino acids.

This clonotype occurred many times. The rearrangement links TRBV11-2 to TRBJ1-1; D perhaps matches TRBD1 (5 bases). The CDR3 extends over 13 amino acids. Germline-derived CDR1 and CDR2 are SGHAT and FQNNGV. Trimming pared 5 bases from V and 4 bases from J, leaving 11 bases between. The CDR3 loop is CASSEGRTTEAFF. The CDR3 region has the DNA TGTGCCAGCAGCGAGGGACGAACCACTGAAGCTTTCTTT.

This clonotype was counted only a few times. The chain recombines TRBV5-1 with TRBJ2-1; TRBD2 matches at 7 bases. J gave up 4 bases and V 5 bases, and 12 bases lay outside the gene matches. The CDR3 runs to 16 residues. In germline, CDR1 is SGHRS, CDR2 YFSETQ. CDR3 in amino acids: CASSLSSGRGYNEQFF. CDR3 bases: TGCGCCAGCAGTCTTTCGTCTGGGAGGGGATACAATGAGCAGTTCTTC.

V and J are TRBV5-5 and TRBJ2-7, with 11 bases that match TRBD1. Trimming cost V 4 bases and J 7 bases; bases outside gene matches: 7. CDR3 length: 14 amino acids. CDR1 is SGHKS, CDR2 YYEKEE, per germline (reference sequence). This CDR3 reads CASSPRTGGGEQYF. The CDR3 bases are TGTGCCAGCAGCCCTCGGACAGGGGGCGGAGAGCAGTACTTC. The whole variable domain, filled in from reference TRBV5-5 and TRBJ2-7, reads DAGVTQSPTHLIKTRGQQVTLRCSPISGHKSVSWYQQVLGQGPQFIFQYYEKEERGRGNFPDRFSARQFPNYSSELNVNALLLGDSALYLCASSPRTGGGEQYFGPGTRLTVT.

In its sample, this clonotype was seen many times. The chain carries TRBV4-2 and TRBJ2-1; D possibly corresponds to TRBD1 (6 bases). V lost 3 bases and J lost 4, with 19 bases in between. CDR1 and CDR2 from the germline V gene are LGHNA and YNFKEQ. CDR3 length equals 17 residues. The CDR3 DNA reads TGTGCCAGCAGCCATGTATCGACAGGACTCCGTTACAATGAGCAGTTCTTC. Protein: CASSHVSTGLRYNEQFF.

The rearrangement links TRBV21-1 to TRBJ1-4; the table's D call TRBD1 went unverified against the DNA. TRBV21-1 is labeled a pseudogene. The CDR3 covers 15 residues. The CDR3 DNA sequence: TGTGCCAGCAGCAAAGACAGGGGGGGATGCGAAAAACTGTTTTTT. Protein sequence: CASSKDRGGCEKLFF.

This clonotype occurred a few times. This chain connects TRBV6-2 or TRBV6-3 to TRBJ1-6; TRBD1 aligns across 9 bases. The CDR3 totals 12 residues. The V gene end was trimmed by 10 bases and the J gene end by 7 bases; junction bases not matched to a gene: 2. Germline V lookup: CDR1 MNHEY, CDR2 SVGEGT. In nucleotides, the CDR3 is TGTGCCACGACAGGGGGAAATTCACCCCTCCACTTT. It translates to CATTGGNSPLHF.

This clonotype was detected ten times or more. The gene calls are TRBV30 and TRBJ1-2; D not certain. Trimming pared 5 bases from V and 5 bases from J, leaving 6 bases between. Germline lookup yields CDR1 GTSNPN and CDR2 SVGIG (reference sequence). The CDR3 is made up of 10 amino acids. The CDR3 loop reads CAWGIYGYTF. CDR3 nucleotides: TGTGCCTGGGGAATTTATGGCTACACCTTC.

This clonotype was observed a handful of times. The chain couples TRBV5-1 to TRBJ2-7, with 8 nucleotides matching TRBD2. The CDR3 extends over 15 amino acids. Trimming at V came to 4 bases and at J to 12 bases, leaving 18 bases not matched to a gene. CDR1 SGHRS and CDR2 YFSETQ come from the germline V gene. The CDR3 here is CASSPGPGGREGMYF. As DNA, the CDR3 is TGCGCCAGCAGCCCGGGGCCAGGCGGACGGGAGGGGATGTACTTC.

The genes are TRBV12-3 or TRBV12-4 and TRBJ1-6, with TRBD1 as a possible D gene (6 bases). V was clipped by 5 bases and J by 3 bases, with 14 bases between them. CDR3 length: 16 amino acids. The CDR3 reads CASSAADRNYNSPLHF. For the CDR3, the DNA is TGTGCCAGCAGTGCGGCGGACAGAAACTATAATTCACCCCTCCACTTT.

This clonotype was seen only a few times. The rearrangement links TRBV5-6 to TRBJ2-5, with no clear D. Deletions cut 0 bases from V and 1 base from J, with 10 bases between. The CDR3 has 15 residues. The germline V gene encodes CDR1 SGHDT and CDR2 YYEEEE. In DNA form, the CDR3 reads TGTGCCAGCAGCTTGGTTTTAGGAGCCCAAGAGACCCAGTACTTC. Amino acids: CASSLVLGAQETQYF.

This clonotype was detected once. The chain joins TRBV7-2 to TRBJ1-1; a weak D match, TRBD1 (5 bases). Germline CDR1 is SGHTA and CDR2 is FQGNSA. Trimming cost V 3 bases and J 4 bases, with 9 bases left between them. This CDR3 comprises 13 residues. This CDR3 reads CASSFRGGTEAFF. The DNA of the CDR3 is TGTGCCAGCAGCTTTCGGGGGGGCACTGAAGCTTTCTTT.

The J gene is TRBJ1-1, the V gene TRBV4-3; 11 bases are a match to TRBD1. The junction had 7 bases not matched to a gene; V was cut back by 6 bases and J by 4 bases. Per germline, CDR1 LGHNA and CDR2 YSLEER. The CDR3 is 15 amino acids. The CDR3 nucleotides are TGCGCCAGCAGGGCCCCAGGGACAGGGGGCACTGAAGCTTTCTTT. Its protein product is CASRAPGTGGTEAFF.